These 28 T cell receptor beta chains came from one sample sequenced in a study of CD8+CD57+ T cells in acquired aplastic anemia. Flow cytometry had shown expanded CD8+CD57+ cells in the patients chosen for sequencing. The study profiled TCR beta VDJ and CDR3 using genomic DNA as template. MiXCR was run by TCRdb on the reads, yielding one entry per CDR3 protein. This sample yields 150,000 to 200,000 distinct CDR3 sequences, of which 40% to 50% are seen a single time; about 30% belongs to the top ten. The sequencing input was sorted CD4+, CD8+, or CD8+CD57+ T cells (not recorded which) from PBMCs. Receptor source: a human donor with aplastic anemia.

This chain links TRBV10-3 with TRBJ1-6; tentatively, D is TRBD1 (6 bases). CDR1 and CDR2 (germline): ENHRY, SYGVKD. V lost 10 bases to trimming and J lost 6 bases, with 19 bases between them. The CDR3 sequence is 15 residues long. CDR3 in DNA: TGTGCCAGTTCTTGGGGGGCACCCAGTAATTCACCCCTCCACTTT. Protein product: CASSWGAPSNSPLHF.

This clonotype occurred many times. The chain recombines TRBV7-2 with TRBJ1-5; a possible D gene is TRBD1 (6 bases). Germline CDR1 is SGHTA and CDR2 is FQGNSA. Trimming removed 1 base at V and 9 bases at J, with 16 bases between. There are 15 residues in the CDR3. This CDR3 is CASSLGGGGHWPQHF. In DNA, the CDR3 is TGTGCCAGCAGCTTAGGGGGGGGCGGGCATTGGCCCCAGCATTTT. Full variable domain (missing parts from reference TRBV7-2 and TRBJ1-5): GAGVSQSPSNKVTEKGKDVELRCDPISGHTALYWYRQSLGQGLEFLIYFQGNSAPDKSGLPSDRFSAERTGGSVSTLTIQRTQQEDSAVYLCASSLGGGGHWPQHFGDGTRLSIL.

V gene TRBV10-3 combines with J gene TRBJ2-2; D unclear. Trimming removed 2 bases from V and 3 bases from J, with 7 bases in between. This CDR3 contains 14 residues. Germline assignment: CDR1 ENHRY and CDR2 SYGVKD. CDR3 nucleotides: TGTGCCATCAGTGAGGATGGGGACACCGGGGAGCTGTTTTTT. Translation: CAISEDGDTGELFF.

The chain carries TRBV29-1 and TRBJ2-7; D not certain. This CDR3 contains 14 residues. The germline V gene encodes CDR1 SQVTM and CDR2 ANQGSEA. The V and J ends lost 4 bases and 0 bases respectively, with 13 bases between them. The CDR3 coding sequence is TGCAGCGTTGGAGTTCTAGGCAGCTCCTACGAGCAGTACTTC. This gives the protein CSVGVLGSSYEQYF.

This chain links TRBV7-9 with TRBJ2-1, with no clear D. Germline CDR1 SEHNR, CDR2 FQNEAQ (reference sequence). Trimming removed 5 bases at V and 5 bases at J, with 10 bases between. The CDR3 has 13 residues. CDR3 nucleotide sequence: TGTGCCAGCAGCCAAATCGGTAACAATGAGCAGTTCTTC. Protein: CASSQIGNNEQFF.

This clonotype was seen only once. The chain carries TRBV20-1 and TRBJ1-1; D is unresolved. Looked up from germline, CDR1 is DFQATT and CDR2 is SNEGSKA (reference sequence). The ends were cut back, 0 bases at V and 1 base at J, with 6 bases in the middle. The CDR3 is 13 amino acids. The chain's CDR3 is CSAREGSNTEAFF. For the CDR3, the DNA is TGCAGTGCTAGAGAGGGCTCGAACACTGAAGCTTTCTTT.

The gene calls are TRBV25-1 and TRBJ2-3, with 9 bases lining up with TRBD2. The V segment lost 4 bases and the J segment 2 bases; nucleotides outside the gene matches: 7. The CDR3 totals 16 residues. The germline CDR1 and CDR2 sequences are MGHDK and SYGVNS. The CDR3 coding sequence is TGTGCCAGCAGTGCCGGCGGGGGGGGGATCACAGATACGCAGTATTTT. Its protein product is CASSAGGGGITDTQYF.

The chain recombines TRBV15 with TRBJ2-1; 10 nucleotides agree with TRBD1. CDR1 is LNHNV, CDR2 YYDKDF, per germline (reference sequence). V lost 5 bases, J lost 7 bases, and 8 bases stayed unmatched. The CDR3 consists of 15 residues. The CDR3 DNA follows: TGTGCCACCAGCCTCGGGACAGGGGAGTGGAATGAGCAGTTCTTC. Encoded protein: CATSLGTGEWNEQFF.

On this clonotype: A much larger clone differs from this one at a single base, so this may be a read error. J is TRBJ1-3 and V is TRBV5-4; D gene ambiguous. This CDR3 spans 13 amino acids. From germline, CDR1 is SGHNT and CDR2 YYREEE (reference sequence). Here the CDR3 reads CACSLTPEDTIYF. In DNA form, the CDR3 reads TGTGCCTGCAGCTTAACCCCGGAGGACACCATATATTTT.

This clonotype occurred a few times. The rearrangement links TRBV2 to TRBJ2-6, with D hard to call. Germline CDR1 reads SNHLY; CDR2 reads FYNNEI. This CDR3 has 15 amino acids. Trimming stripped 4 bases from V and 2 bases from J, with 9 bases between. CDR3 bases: TGTGCCAGCAGTGGAGTACTCCCTGGGGCCAACGTCCTGACTTTC. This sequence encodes CASSGVLPGANVLTF.

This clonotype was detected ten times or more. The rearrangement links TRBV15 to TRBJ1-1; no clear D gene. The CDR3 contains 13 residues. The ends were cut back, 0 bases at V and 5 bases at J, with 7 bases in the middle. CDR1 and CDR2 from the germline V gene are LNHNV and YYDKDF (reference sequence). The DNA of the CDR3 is TGTGCCACCAGCAGAGATCGAGTGACTGAAGCTTTCTTT. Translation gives CATSRDRVTEAFF.

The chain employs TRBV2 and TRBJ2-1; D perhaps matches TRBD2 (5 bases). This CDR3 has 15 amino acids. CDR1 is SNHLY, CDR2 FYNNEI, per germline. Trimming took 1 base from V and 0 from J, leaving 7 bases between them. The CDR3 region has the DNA TGTGCCAGCAGTGAAGGTGGGAGCTCCTACAATGAGCAGTTCTTC. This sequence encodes CASSEGGSSYNEQFF. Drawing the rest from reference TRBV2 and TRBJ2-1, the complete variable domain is EPEVTQTPSHQVTQMGQEVILRCVPISNHLYFYWYRQILGQKVEFLVSFYNNEISEKSEIFDDQFSVERPDGSNFTLKIRSTKLEDSAMYFCASSEGGSSYNEQFFGPGTRLTVL.

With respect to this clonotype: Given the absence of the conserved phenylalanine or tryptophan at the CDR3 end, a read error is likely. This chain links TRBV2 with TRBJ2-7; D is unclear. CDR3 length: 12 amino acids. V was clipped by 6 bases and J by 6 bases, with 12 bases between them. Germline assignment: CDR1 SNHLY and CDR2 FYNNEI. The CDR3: CASRATGGEQYS. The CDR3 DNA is TGTGCCAGCAGAGCGACGGGTGGCGAGCAGTACTCC.

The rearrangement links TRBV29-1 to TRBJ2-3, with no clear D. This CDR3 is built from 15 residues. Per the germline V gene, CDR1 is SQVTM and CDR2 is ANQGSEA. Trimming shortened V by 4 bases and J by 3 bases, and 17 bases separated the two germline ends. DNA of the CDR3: TGCAGCGTTGTGCCCTCTCCCATGGGGACAGATACGCAGTATTTT. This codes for CSVVPSPMGTDTQYF.

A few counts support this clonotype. The CDR3 loop is CAWSVMGTGELFF. The DNA of the CDR3 is TGTGCCTGGAGTGTCATGGGGACCGGGGAGCTGTTTTTT. J is TRBJ2-2 and V is TRBV30; no clear D. The CDR3 has 13 amino acids. Per the germline V gene, CDR1 is GTSNPN and CDR2 is SVGIG (reference sequence). V lost 0 bases to trimming and J lost 5 bases, with 7 bases between them.

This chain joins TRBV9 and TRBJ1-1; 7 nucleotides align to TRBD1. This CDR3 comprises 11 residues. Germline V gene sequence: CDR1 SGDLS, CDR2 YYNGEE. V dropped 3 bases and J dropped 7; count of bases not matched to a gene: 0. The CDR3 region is CASSGTGEAFF. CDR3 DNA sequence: TGTGCCAGCAGCGGGACAGGTGAAGCTTTCTTT. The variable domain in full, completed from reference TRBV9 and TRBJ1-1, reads DSGVTQTPKHLITATGQRVTLRCSPRSGDLSVYWYQQSLDQGLQFLIQYYNGEERAKGNILERFSAQQFPDLHSELNLSSLELGDSALYFCASSGTGEAFFGQGTRLTVV.

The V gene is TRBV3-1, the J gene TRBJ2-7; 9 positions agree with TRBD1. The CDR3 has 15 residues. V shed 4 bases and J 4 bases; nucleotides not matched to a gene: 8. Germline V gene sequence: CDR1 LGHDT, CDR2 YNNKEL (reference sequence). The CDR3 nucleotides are TGTGCCAGCAGCCGCCGGACAGGGGTTTGGTACGAGCAGTACTTC. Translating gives CASSRRTGVWYEQYF.

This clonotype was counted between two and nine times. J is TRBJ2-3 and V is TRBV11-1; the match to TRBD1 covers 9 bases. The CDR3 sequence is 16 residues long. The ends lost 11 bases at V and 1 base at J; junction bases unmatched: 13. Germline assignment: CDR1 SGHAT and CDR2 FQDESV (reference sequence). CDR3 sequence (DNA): TGTGCCGGCTCAATCTCCGGGACAGGGCGCACAGATACGCAGTATTTT. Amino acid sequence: CAGSISGTGRTDTQYF. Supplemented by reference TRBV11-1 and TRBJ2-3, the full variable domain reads EAEVAQSPRYKITEKSQAVAFWCDPISGHATLYWYRQILGQGPELLVQFQDESVVDDSQLPKDRFSAERLKGVDSTLKIQPAELGDSAMYLCAGSISGTGRTDTQYFGPGTRLTVL.

CDR3 sequence (DNA): TGTGCCAGCAGACAGGGTGGGTCACCCCTCCACTTT. Its protein is CASRQGGSPLHF. The chain has TRBV9 and TRBJ1-6; possibly TRBD1 for D (6 bases). Germline CDR1 reads SGDLS; CDR2 reads YYNGEE. This CDR3 has 12 amino acids. The ends were cut back, 5 bases at V and 10 bases at J, with 10 bases in the middle.

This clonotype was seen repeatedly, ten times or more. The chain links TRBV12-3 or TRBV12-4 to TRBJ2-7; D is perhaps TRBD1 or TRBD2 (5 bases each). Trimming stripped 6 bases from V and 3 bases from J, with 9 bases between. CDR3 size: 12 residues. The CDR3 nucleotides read TGTGCCAGCAGCACGGGACGCTACGAGCAGTACTTC. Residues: CASSTGRYEQYF.

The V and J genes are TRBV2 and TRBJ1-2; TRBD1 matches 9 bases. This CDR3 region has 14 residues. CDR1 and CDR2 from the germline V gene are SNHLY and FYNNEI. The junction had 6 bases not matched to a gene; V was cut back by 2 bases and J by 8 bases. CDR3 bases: TGTGCCAGCAGTGAACTCGGGACAGGGTACGGCTACACCTTC. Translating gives CASSELGTGYGYTF.

CDR3 sequence: CASSGGALSSYEQYF. CDR3 DNA sequence: TGTGCCAGCAGCGGCGGTGCGCTAAGCTCCTACGAGCAGTACTTC. The chain is built from TRBV6-1 and TRBJ2-7; D remains ambiguous. This CDR3 comprises 15 residues. Germline V gene sequence: CDR1 MNHNS, CDR2 SASEGT. Trimming left V 6 bases short and J 0 bases short, with 15 bases between.

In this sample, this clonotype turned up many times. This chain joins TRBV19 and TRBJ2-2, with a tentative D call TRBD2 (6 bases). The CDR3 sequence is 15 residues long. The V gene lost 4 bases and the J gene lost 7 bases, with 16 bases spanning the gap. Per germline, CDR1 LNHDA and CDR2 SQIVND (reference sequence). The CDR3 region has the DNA TGTGCCAGTAGTAGTTTTGGGTGGGGGGACGGGGAGCTGTTTTTT. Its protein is CASSSFGWGDGELFF. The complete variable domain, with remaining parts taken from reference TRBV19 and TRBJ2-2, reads DGGITQSPKYLFRKEGQNVTLSCEQNLNHDAMYWYRQDPGQGLRLIYYSQIVNDFQKGDIAEGYSVSREKKESFPLTVTSAQKNPTAFYLCASSSFGWGDGELFFGEGSRLTVL.

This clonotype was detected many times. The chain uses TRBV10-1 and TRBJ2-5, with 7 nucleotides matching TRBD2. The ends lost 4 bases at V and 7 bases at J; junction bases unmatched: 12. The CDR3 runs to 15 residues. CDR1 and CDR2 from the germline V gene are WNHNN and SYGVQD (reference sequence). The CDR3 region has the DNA TGCGCCAGCAGTGGGGAGACTAGCCCTAGTGGGACCCAGTACTTC. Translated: CASSGETSPSGTQYF.

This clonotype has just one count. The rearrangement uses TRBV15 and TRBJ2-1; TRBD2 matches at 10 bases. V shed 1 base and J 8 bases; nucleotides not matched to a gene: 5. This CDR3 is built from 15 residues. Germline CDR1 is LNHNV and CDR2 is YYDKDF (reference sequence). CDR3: CATSRASGGGYEQFF. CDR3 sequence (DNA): TGTGCCACCAGCAGAGCTAGCGGGGGTGGGTATGAGCAGTTCTTC.

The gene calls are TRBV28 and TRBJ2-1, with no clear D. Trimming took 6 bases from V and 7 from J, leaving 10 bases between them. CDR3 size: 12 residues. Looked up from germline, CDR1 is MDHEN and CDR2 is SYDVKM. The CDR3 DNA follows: TGTGCCAGCAGCCCCGAGACGAATGAGCAGTTCTTC. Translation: CASSPETNEQFF.

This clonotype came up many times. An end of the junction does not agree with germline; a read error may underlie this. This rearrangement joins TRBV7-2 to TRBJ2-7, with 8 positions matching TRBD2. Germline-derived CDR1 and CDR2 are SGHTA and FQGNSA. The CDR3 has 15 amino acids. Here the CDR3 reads CASSLAPSGSYEQYF. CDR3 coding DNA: TGTGCCAGCAGCCTAGCCCCCAGCGGGAGCTACGAGCAGTACTTC.

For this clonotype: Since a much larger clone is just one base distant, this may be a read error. CDR3 sequence: CSARDRGTNYGYTF. The CDR3 region has the DNA TGCAGTGCTAGAGATAGGGGCACTAACTATGGCTACACCTTC. The rearrangement joins TRBV20-1 to TRBJ1-2, with D possibly being TRBD1 (5 bases). Germline-derived CDR1 and CDR2 are DFQATT and SNEGSKA (reference sequence). CDR3 length: 14 residues. V was pared by 0 bases and J by 0 bases, with 8 bases between.